The rows below give T cell receptor beta chains drawn from one sample of a study of beta chain features in type 1 diabetes. Clones were sequenced by immunoSEQ multiplex PCR, and TCRdb holds only the in-frame ones, with some missing. The sample lists 250,000 to 350,000 clones, less than 15% occurring once. Sequencing was performed on central memory CD4+ T cells from blood. The source is a man younger than 45 in good health. Each CDR3 is given with its conserved first and last residue. D genes are given only for firm matches. Expanded clones are given a class, and other clones once, few, many or no size at all.

clone_size	v_call	d_call	j_call	cdr3_nt	cdr3_aa
.	TRBV11-2	TRBD1	TRBJ2-2	TGTGCCAGCAGCCAGGACAGGGTGACCGGGGAGCTGTTTTTT	CASSQDRVTGELFF
.	TRBV7-8	TRBD2	TRBJ2-3	TGTGCCAGCAGCTCCAGACGACTAGCTCTAACAGATACGCAGTATTTT	CASSSRRLALTDTQYF
.	TRBV27	.	TRBJ2-1	TGTGCCAGCCGCCGAGGGGGAGTCTCTCACAATGAGCAGTTCTTC	CASRRGGVSHNEQFF
few	TRBV9	.	TRBJ2-1	TGTGCCAGCAGCCCCTTAGCGGCCTCCTACAATGAGCAGTTCTTC	CASSPLAASYNEQFF
few	TRBV30	TRBD1	TRBJ1-1	TGTGCCTGGACCGGACAGGCCTTCCTTGAAGCTTCCTTT	CAWTGQAFLEASF
.	TRBV4-3	.	TRBJ1-6	TGCGCCAGCAGCCAAGATCTGGGCGTGGTAGCACCCCTCCACTTT	CASSQDLGVVAPLHF
few	TRBV30	.	TRBJ1-4	TGTGCCTGGATGGACTATGAAAAACTGTTTTTT	CAWMDYEKLFF
.	TRBV9	TRBD1	TRBJ2-3	TGTGCCAGCAGCCCGCGACAGGGCCCTGATACGCAGTATTTT	CASSPRQGPDTQYF
few	TRBV9	TRBD2	TRBJ2-3	TGTGCCAGCAGCGCGAGACTAGCGGGAGTCACCCCGGCCAGCACAGATACGCAGTATTTT	CASSARLAGVTPASTDTQYF
many	TRBV29-1	.	TRBJ2-7	TGCAGCGTGGGGGAGGCGTACGAGCAGTACTTC	CSVGEAYEQYF